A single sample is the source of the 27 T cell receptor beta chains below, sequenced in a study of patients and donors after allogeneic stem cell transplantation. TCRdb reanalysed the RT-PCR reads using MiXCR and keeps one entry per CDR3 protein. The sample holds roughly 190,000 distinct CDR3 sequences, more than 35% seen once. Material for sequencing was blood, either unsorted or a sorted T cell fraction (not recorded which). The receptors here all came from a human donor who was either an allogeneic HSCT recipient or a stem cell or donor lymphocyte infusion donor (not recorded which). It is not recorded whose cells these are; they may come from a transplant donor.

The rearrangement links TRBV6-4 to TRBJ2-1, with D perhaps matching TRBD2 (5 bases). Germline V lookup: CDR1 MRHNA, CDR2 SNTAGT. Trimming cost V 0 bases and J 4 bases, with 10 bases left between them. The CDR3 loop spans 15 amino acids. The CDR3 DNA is TGTGCCAGCAGTGACTCGCCAACTAGATACAATGAGCAGTTCTTC. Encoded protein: CASSDSPTRYNEQFF.

The CDR3 bases are TGCGCCAGCAGCCAAGATCCCGGGACAGGGGATCAGCCCCAGCATTTT. This translates into CASSQDPGTGDQPQHF. The V call is TRBV4-3, the J call TRBJ1-5; 10 bases map to TRBD1. The CDR3 is made up of 16 amino acids. Trimming removed 0 bases from V and 5 bases from J; junction bases left unmatched: 4. Germline CDR1 is LGHNA and CDR2 is YSLEER.

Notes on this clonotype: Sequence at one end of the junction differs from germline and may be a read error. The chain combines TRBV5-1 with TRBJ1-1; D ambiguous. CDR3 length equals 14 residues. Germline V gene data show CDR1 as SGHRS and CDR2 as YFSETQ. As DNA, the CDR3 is TGCGCCAGCACCTTGGAAGGTCCGAACACTGAAGCTTTCTTT. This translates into CASTLEGPNTEAFF.

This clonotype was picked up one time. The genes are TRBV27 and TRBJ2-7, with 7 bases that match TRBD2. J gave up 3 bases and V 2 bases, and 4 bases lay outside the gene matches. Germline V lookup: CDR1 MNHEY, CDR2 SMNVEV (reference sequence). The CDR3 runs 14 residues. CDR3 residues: CASSLQPSGYEQYF. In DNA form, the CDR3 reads TGTGCCAGCAGTTTACAACCTAGCGGCTACGAGCAGTACTTC.

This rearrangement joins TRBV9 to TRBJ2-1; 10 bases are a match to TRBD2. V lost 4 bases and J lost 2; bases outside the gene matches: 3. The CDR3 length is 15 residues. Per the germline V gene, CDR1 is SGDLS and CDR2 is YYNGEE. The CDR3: CASSLSGRTYNEQFF. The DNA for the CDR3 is TGTGCCAGCAGCCTTAGCGGGAGGACCTACAATGAGCAGTTCTTC.

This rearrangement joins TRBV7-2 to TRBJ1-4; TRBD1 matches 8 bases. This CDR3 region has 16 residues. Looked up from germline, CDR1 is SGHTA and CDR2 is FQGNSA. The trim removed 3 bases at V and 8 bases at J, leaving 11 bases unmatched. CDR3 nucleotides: TGTGCCAGCAGCTTTCCGTCAGGGGGCGTAGGAGAAAAACTGTTTTTT. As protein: CASSFPSGGVGEKLFF.

CDR3 bases: TGCGCCAGCAGCTTGAATGGGGGCGCGGGTGAGCAGTTCTTC. Amino acid sequence: CASSLNGGAGEQFF. The chain uses TRBV5-1 and TRBJ2-1; D might be TRBD1 (6 bases). V was trimmed by 1 base and J by 9 bases, leaving 14 bases between them. CDR3 size: 14 residues. Germline V gene data show CDR1 as SGHRS and CDR2 as YFSETQ.

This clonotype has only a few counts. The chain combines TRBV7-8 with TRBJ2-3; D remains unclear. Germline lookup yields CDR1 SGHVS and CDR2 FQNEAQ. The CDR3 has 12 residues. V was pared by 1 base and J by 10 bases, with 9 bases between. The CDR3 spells CASSLEVRSQYF. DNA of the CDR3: TGTGCCAGCAGCTTAGAGGTTAGATCGCAGTATTTT.

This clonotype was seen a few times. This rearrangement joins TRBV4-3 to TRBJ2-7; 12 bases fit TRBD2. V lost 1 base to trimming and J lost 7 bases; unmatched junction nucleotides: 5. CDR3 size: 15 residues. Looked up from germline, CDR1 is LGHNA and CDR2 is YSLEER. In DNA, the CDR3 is TGCGCCAGCAGCCAAGGTGCTAGCGGGAGGGATGAGCAGTACTTC. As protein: CASSQGASGRDEQYF.

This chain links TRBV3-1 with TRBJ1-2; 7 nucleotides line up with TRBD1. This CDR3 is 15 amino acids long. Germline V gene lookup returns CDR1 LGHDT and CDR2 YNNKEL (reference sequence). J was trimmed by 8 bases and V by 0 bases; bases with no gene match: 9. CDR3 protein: CASSQERGTVGGYTF. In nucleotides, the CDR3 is TGTGCCAGCAGCCAAGAAAGGGGGACAGTTGGAGGCTACACCTTC.

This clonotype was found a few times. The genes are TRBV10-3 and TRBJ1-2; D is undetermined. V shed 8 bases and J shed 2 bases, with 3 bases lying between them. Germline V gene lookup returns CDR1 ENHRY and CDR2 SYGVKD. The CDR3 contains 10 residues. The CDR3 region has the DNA TGTGCCATCGGCAACTATGGCTACACCTTC. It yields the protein CAIGNYGYTF.

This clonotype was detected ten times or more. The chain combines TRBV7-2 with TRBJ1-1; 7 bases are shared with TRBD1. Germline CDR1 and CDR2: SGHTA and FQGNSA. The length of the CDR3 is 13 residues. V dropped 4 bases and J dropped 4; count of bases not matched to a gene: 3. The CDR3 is CASSYPGGTEAFF. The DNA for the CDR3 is TGTGCCAGCAGCTACCCAGGGGGCACTGAAGCTTTCTTT.

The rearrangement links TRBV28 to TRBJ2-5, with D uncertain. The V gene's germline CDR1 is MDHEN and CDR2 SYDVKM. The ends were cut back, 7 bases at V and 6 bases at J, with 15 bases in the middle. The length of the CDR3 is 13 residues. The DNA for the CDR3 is TGTGCCAGCACTCTAACGGATTCGAAGACCCAGTACTTC. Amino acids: CASTLTDSKTQYF. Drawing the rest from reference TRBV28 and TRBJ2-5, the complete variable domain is DVKVTQSSRYLVKRTGEKVFLECVQDMDHENMFWYRQDPGLGLRLIYFSYDVKMKEKGDIPEGYSVSREKKERFSLILESASTNQTSMYLCASTLTDSKTQYFGPGTRLLVL.

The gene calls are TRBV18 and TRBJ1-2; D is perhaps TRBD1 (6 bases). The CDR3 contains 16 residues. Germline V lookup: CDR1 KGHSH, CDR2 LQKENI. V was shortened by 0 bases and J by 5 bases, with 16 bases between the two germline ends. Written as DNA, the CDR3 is TGTGCCAGCTCACCACCGAGGGCCATCGGGACATATGGCTACACCTTC. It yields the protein CASSPPRAIGTYGYTF.

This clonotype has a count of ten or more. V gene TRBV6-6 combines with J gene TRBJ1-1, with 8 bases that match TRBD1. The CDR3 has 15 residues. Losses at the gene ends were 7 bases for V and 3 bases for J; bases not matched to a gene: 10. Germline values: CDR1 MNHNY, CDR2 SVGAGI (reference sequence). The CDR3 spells CASKPRTGSDTEAFF. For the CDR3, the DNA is TGTGCCAGCAAACCGAGGACAGGGTCAGACACTGAAGCTTTCTTT.

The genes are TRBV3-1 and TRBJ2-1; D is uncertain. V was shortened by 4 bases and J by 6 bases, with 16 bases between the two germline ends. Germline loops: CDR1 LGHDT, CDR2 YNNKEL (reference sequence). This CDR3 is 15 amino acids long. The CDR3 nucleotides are TGTGCCAGCAGCCTCATTGGGGTAGACGGCAATGAGCAGTTCTTC. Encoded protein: CASSLIGVDGNEQFF.

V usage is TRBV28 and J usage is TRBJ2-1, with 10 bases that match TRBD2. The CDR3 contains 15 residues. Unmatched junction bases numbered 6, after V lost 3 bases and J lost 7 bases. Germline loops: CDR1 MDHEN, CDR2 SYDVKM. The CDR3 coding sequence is TGTGCCAGCAGTTTTGGGCTAGCGGGAGTTAATGAGCAGTTCTTC. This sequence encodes CASSFGLAGVNEQFF.

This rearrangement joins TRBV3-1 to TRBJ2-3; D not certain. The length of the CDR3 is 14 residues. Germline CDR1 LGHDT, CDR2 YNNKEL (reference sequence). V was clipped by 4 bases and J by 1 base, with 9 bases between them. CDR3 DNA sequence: TGTGCCAGCAGCCCGAGCGTGGGCACAGATACGCAGTATTTT. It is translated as CASSPSVGTDTQYF.

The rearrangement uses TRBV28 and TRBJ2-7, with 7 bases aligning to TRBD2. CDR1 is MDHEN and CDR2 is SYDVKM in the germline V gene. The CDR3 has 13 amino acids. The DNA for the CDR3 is TGTGCGGCGGGAGCCTATATTTTCTACGAGCAGTACTTC. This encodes CAAGAYIFYEQYF.

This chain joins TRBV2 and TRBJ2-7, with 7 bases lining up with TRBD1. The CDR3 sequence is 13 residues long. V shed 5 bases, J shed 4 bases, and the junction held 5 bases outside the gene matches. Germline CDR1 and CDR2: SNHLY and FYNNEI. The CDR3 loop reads CASSPTGWYEQYF. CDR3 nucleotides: TGTGCCAGCAGTCCGACAGGGTGGTACGAGCAGTACTTC.

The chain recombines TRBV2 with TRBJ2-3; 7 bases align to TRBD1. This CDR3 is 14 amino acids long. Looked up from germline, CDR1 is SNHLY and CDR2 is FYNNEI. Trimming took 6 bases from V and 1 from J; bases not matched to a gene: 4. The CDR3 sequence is CASRTGDGTDTQYF. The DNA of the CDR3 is TGTGCCAGCAGAACAGGGGATGGCACAGATACGCAGTATTTT.

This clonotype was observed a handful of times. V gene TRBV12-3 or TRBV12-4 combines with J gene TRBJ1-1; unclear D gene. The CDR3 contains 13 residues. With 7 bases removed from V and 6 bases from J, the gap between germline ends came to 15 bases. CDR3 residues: CASTGSPGSEAFF. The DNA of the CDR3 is TGTGCCAGCACGGGGAGTCCAGGTTCTGAAGCTTTCTTT.

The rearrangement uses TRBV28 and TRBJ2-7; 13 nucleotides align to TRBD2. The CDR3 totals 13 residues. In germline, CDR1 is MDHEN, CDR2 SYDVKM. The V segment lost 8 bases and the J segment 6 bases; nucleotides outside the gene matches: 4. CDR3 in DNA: TGTGCCAGCCTACTAGCGGGGGGGCGCGAGCAGTACTTC. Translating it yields CASLLAGGREQYF.

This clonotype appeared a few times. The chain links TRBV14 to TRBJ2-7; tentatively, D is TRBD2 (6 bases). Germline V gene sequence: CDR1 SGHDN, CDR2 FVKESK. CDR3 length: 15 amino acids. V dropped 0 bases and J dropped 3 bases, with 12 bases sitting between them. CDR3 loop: CASSQEGTQNYEQYF. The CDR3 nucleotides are TGTGCCAGCAGCCAAGAGGGGACTCAAAACTACGAGCAGTACTTC.

The CDR3 sequence is CASSPLGDTQYF. CDR3 nucleotide sequence: TGTGCCAGCAGTCCTTTGGGAGATACGCAGTATTTT. The rearrangement joins TRBV12-3 or TRBV12-4 to TRBJ2-3; D is unresolved. The CDR3 has 12 amino acids. Trimming removed 5 bases from V and 5 bases from J, with 8 bases in between.

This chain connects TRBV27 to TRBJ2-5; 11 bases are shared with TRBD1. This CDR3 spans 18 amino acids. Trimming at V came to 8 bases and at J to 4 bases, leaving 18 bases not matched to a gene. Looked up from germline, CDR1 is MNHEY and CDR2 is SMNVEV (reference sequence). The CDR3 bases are TGTGCCAGCGCCTCCCGTAGGACAGGGGGCGCGAGTTTAGAGACCCAGTACTTC. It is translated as CASASRRTGGASLETQYF.

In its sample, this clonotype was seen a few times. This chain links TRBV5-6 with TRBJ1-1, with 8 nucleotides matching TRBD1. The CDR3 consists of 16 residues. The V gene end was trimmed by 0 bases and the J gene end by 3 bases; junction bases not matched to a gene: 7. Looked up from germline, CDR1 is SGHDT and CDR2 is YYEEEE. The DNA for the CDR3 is TGTGCCAGCAGCTTGGCGATCAGGGGGCCCGACACTGAAGCTTTCTTT. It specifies CASSLAIRGPDTEAFF.